This TCR beta chain was retrieved from a study of blood T cell repertoires in COVID-19. Study-wide background: COVID-19 samples from acute and convalescent phases originated in the United States, Italy and Spain. Nucleic acid was either cDNA or gDNA, and it came from T cells, B-cell-depleted T cells, or PBMCs.

Authors' analysis steps: The assay estimated nucleated cells by amplifying reference gene primers. Sequenced by immunoSEQ multiplex PCR; TCRdb stores in-frame clones only, minus some. For V, J and clone size, that table is used; D and trimming come from the DNA. Of about 14,000 clones in the sample, 84% are singletons; the top ten hold approximately 25%. With 8 bases removed from V and 5 bases from J, the gap between germline ends came to 16 bases. Germline V lookup: CDR1 LNHDA, CDR2 SQIVND (reference sequence). The CDR3 covers 13 residues. This receptor was identified in a woman in her forties or fifties with active or convalescent COVID-19. The chain uses TRBV19 and TRBJ2-7, with D possibly being TRBD1 (8 bases). The sequenced material came from peripheral blood. The CDR3 is CASGGQAGDEQYF. The CDR3 coding sequence is TGTGCCAGTGGGGGACAGGCGGGGGACGAGCAGTACTTC.